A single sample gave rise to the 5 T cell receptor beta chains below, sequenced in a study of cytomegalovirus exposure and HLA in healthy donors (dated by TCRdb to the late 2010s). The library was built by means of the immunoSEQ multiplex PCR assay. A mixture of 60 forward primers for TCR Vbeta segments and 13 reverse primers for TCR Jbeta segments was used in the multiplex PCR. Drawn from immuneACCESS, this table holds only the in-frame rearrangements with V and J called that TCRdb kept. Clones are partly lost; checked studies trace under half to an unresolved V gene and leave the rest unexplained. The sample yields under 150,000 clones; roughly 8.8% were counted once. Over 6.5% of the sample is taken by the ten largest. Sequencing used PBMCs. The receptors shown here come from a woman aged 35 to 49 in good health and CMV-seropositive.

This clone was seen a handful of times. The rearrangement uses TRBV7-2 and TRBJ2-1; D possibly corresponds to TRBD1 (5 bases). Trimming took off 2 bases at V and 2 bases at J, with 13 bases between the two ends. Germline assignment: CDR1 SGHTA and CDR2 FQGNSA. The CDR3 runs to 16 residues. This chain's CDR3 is CASSLLFATAYNEQFF. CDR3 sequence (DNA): TGTGCCAGCAGCTTACTGTTTGCGACAGCCTACAATGAGCAGTTCTTC.

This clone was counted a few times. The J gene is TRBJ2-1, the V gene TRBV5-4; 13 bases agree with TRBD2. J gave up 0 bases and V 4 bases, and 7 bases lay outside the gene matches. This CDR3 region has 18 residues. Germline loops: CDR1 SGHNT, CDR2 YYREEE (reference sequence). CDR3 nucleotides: TGTGCCAGCAGCACCGGACTAGCGGGGGTCTCCTCCTACAATGAGCAGTTCTTC. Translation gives CASSTGLAGVSSYNEQFF.

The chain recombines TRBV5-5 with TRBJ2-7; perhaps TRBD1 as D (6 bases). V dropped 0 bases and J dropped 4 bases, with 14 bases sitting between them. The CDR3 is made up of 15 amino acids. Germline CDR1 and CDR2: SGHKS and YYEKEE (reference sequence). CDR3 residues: CASSLEPGRGYEQYF. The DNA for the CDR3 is TGTGCCAGCAGCTTGGAGCCTGGCAGGGGATACGAGCAGTACTTC. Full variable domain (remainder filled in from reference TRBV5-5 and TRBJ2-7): DAGVTQSPTHLIKTRGQQVTLRCSPISGHKSVSWYQQVLGQGPQFIFQYYEKEERGRGNFPDRFSARQFPNYSSELNVNALLLGDSALYLCASSLEPGRGYEQYFGPGTRLTVT.

CDR3 coding DNA: TGTGCCAGCAGTGAAGAGCCTCCATACGAGCAGTACTTC. It specifies CASSEEPPYEQYF. The rearrangement uses TRBV6-1 and TRBJ2-7; D is unclear. The length of the CDR3 is 13 residues. V was cut by 1 base and J by 4 bases, with 8 bases left in between. Germline values: CDR1 MNHNS, CDR2 SASEGT.

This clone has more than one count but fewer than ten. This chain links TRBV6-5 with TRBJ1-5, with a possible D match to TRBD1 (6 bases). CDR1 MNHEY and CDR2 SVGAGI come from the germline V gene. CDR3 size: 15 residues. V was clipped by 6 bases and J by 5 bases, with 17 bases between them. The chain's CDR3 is CASREGGGADQPQHF. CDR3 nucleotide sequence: TGTGCCAGCAGGGAGGGGGGGGGCGCAGATCAGCCCCAGCATTTT.